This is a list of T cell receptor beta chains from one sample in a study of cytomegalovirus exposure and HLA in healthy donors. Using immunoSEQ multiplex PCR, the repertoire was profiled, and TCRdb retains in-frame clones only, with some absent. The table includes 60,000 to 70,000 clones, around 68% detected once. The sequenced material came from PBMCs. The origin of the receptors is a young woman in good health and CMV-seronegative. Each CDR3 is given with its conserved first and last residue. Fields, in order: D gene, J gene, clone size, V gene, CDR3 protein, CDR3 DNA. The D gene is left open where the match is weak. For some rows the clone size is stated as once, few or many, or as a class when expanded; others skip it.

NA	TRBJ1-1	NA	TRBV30	CAWSGHPIYTEAFF	TGTGCCTGGAGTGGGCACCCGATTTACACTGAAGCTTTCTTT
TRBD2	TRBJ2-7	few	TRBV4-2	CASSQGSGGSSYEQYF	TGTGCCAGCAGCCAAGGCAGCGGGGGGAGCTCCTACGAGCAGTACTTC
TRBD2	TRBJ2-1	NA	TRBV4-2	CASSQSGGGWSYNEQFF	TGTGCCAGCAGCCAGTCGGGCGGGGGTTGGTCCTACAATGAGCAGTTCTTC
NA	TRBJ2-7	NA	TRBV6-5	CASGEDAVAAQYF	TGTGCCAGCGGGGAGGACGCCGTCGCAGCGCAGTACTTC
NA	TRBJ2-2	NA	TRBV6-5	CASSRLTGELFF	TGTGCCAGCAGCAGGTTGACCGGGGAGCTGTTTTTT
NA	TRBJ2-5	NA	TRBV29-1	CSVARGRENQYF	TGCAGCGTTGCCAGGGGGCGGGAGAACCAGTACTTC
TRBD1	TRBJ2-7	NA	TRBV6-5	CASSYSSRGPYEQYF	TGTGCCAGCAGTTACTCGAGCAGGGGGCCCTACGAGCAGTACTTC
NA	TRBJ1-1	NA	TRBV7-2	CASSLRGATEAFF	TGTGCCAGCAGCCTCCGGGGGGCCACTGAAGCTTTCTTT
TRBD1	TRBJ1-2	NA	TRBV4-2	CASSQDGTGVGYGYTF	TGTGCCAGCAGCCAAGATGGGACAGGGGTGGGCTATGGCTACACCTTC
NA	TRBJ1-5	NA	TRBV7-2	CASSTEGVNQPQHF	TGTGCCAGCAGCACGGAAGGGGTTAATCAGCCCCAGCATTTT
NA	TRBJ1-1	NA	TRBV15	CATSPSPRAGNTEAFF	TGTGCCACCAGCCCCTCTCCCAGGGCCGGGAACACTGAAGCTTTCTTT
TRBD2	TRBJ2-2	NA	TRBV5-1	CASNPLAGSTGELFF	TGCGCCAGCAACCCGCTAGCGGGGAGCACCGGGGAGCTGTTTTTT
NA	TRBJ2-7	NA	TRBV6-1	CASSEDSIQLKTGFLSSYEQYF	TGTGCCAGCAGTGAAGATTCCATACAGTTAAAAACAGGTTTCCTAAGTTCCTACGAGCAGTACTTC
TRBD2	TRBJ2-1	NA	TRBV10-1	CASSFSGGAYNEQFF	TGCGCCAGCAGTTTTAGCGGGGGGGCTTACAATGAGCAGTTCTTC
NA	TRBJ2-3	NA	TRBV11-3	CASSLGAGTDTQYF	TGTGCCAGCAGCTTGGGGGCCGGCACAGATACGCAGTATTTT
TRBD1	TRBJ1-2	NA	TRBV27	CASSPLPAGGNYGYTF	TGTGCCAGCAGCCCACTTCCGGCAGGGGGTAACTATGGCTACACCTTC
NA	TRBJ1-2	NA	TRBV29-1	CSVEDLRGGDYGYTF	TGCAGCGTTGAAGATCTCAGGGGAGGGGACTATGGCTACACCTTC
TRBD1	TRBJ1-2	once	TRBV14	CASSLKARQGGLLNYGYTF	TGTGCCAGCAGCCTCAAGGCTCGACAGGGGGGCCTTTTAAACTATGGCTACACCTTC
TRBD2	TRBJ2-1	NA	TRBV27	CASSGLAGDRQFF	TGTGCCAGCAGTGGACTAGCGGGGGACCGGCAGTTCTTC
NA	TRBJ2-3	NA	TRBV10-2	CASSEGSRADTQYF	TGCGCCAGCAGTGAGGGGAGTAGGGCAGATACGCAGTATTTT
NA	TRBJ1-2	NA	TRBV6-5	CASSVASGRATSF	TGTGCCAGCAGTGTGGCCTCGGGCAGGGCGACATCCTTC
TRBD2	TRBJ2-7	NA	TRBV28	CAGRTGGGEQYF	TGTGCTGGCCGGACGGGGGGAGGCGAGCAGTACTTC
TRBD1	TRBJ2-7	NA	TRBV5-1	CASSIQQGQAYEQYF	TGCGCCAGCAGCATCCAACAGGGGCAGGCCTACGAGCAGTACTTC
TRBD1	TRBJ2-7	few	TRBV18	CASSLGTGWYEQYF	TGTGCCAGCTCACTGGGGACAGGGTGGTACGAGCAGTACTTC
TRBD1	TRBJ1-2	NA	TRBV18	CASSPRTGQTNYGYTF	TGTGCCAGCTCACCGCGGACAGGGCAAACTAACTATGGCTACACCTTC
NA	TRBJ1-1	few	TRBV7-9	CASSLVAGTEAFF	TGTGCCAGCAGCTTAGTGGCGGGAACGGAAGCTTTCTTT
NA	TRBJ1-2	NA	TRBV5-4	CASSWERDGYTF	TGTGCCAGCAGCTGGGAGAGGGATGGCTACACCTTC
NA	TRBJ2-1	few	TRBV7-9	CASSYYRVDDQFF	TGTGCCAGCAGCTATTACAGGGTCGATGACCAGTTCTTC
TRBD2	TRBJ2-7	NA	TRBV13	CASSSRPSGGIYEQYF	TGTGCCAGCAGCTCGCGGCCTAGCGGGGGGATCTACGAGCAGTACTTC
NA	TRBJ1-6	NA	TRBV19	CASSTGAPLHF	TGTGCCAGTAGTACAGGGGCCCCCCTCCACTTT
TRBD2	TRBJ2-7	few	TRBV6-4	CASSAGTSGPYEQYF	TGTGCCAGCAGTGCCGGGACTAGCGGTCCCTACGAGCAGTACTTC
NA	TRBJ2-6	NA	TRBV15	CATSRVEAAGANVLTF	TGTGCCACCAGCAGGGTCGAGGCAGCTGGGGCCAACGTCCTGACTTTC
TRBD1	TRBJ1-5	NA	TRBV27	CASSLSGQGALEAQHF	TGTGCCAGCAGTTTATCAGGGCAGGGGGCCTTGGAGGCCCAGCATTTT
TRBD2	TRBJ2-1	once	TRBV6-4	CASSDERGGSYNEQFF	TGTGCCAGCAGTGACGAGCGGGGTGGGTCCTACAATGAGCAGTTCTTC
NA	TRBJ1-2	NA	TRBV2	CASKGGDPYGYTF	TGTGCCAGCAAGGGAGGGGACCCTTATGGCTACACCTTC
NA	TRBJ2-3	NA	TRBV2	CASSQIATGTSTDTQYF	TGTGCCAGCAGCCAAATAGCTACCGGGACTAGCACAGATACGCAGTATTTT
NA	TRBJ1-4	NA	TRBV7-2	CASSLQGGPNEKLFF	TGTGCCAGCAGCCTCCAAGGAGGTCCTAATGAAAAACTGTTTTTT
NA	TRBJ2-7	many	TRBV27	CASSFMTGNYEQYF	TGTGCCAGCAGTTTTATGACTGGAAACTACGAGCAGTACTTC
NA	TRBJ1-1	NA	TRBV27	CASSGHGNTEAFF	TGTGCCAGCAGTGGTCACGGGAACACTGAAGCTTTCTTT
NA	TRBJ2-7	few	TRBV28	CASTTLRDEQYF	TGTGCCAGCACCACCCTTAGAGACGAGCAGTACTTC
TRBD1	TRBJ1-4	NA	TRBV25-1	CASSEGGQGAEKLFF	TGTGCCAGCAGTGAAGGGGGACAGGGGGCAGAAAAACTGTTTTTT
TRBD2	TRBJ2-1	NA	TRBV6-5	CASSQPASGEPFF	TGTGCCAGCAGCCAACCGGCTAGCGGGGAGCCCTTCTTC
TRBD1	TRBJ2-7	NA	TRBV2	CASSAADRVYEQYF	TGTGCCAGCAGTGCTGCGGACAGGGTCTACGAGCAGTACTTC
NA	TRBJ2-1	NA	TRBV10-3	CAISEEGRSSYNEQFF	TGTGCCATCAGTGAGGAGGGTAGGAGCTCCTACAATGAGCAGTTCTTC